Shown below are 27 T cell receptor beta chains from a single sample sequenced in a study of type 1 regulatory T cells. TCRdb ran MiXCR on the reads and lists one entry per CDR3 protein. The sample has 80,000 to 100,000 distinct CDR3 sequences, roughly a third seen once. The sequenced sample was CD4+ T cells, either the whole sample or a sorted fraction (not recorded which). These receptors all come from a human donor in good health.

This clonotype was recorded a few times. This chain links TRBV20-1 with TRBJ1-1; D might be TRBD1 (5 bases). The CDR3 has 15 residues. V lost 6 bases and J 5 bases, leaving 22 bases between the germline ends. Looked up from germline, CDR1 is DFQATT and CDR2 is SNEGSKA (reference sequence). The CDR3 nucleotides are TGCAGTGCGAATCCCGGGGCCGGGGAAGGTACTGAAGCTTTCTTT. Its protein product is CSANPGAGEGTEAFF.

This chain links TRBV29-1 with TRBJ2-1; D possibly matches TRBD1 or TRBD2 (5 bases each). The CDR3 is 10 amino acids. Between the trimmed V and J ends, which lost 6 bases and 15 bases, there was a span of 15 bases. CDR1 and CDR2 (germline): SQVTM, ANQGSEA. This CDR3 reads CSVDSGTVFF. The CDR3 coding sequence is TGCAGCGTCGACTCCGGGACCGTGTTCTTC.

The table lists this clonotype with a few counts. The chain joins TRBV20-1 to TRBJ2-5; no definite D call. V lost 6 bases and J lost 1, with 12 bases in between. The CDR3 spans 13 residues. The germline CDR1 and CDR2 sequences are DFQATT and SNEGSKA (reference sequence). CDR3 protein: CSAPTSFQETQYF. The CDR3 coding sequence is TGCAGTGCCCCGACCAGCTTCCAAGAGACCCAGTACTTC.

CDR3 region: CASRSGDGTSYEQYF. CDR3 coding DNA: TGTGCCAGTAGATCAGGGGACGGGACATCCTACGAGCAGTACTTC. The J gene is TRBJ2-7, the V gene TRBV19; tentative D call: TRBD1 (6 bases). V shed 6 bases and J shed 1 base, with 16 bases lying between them. Germline CDR1 and CDR2: LNHDA and SQIVND (reference sequence). The CDR3 sequence is 15 residues long.

This sequence joins TRBV7-8 and TRBJ1-5; 9 bases are shared with TRBD1. The CDR3 has 18 amino acids. Germline lookup yields CDR1 SGHVS and CDR2 FQNEAQ. V lost 5 bases to trimming and J lost 0 bases; unmatched junction nucleotides: 11. The CDR3 DNA follows: TGTGCCAGCAGCCAACTGGGACAGGGCGCAAATAGCAATCAGCCCCAGCATTTT. The encoded protein is CASSQLGQGANSNQPQHF.

This chain uses TRBV19 with TRBJ2-1; 12 bases agree with TRBD2. Looked up from germline, CDR1 is LNHDA and CDR2 is SQIVND (reference sequence). This CDR3 spans 14 amino acids. After removal of 6 bases from V and 7 bases from J, the junction contained 4 bases not matched to a gene. The CDR3 sequence: CASSGGLAGNEQFF. The CDR3 region has the DNA TGTGCCAGTAGCGGCGGACTAGCGGGGAATGAGCAGTTCTTC.

The table lists this clonotype with a few counts. The chain combines TRBV29-1 with TRBJ2-1; 11 bases fit TRBD2. The CDR3 has 14 residues. V gave up 6 bases and J gave up 5 bases; unmatched junction bases: 6. The germline V gene has CDR1 SQVTM and CDR2 ANQGSEA. CDR3: CSVAVAGGNNEQFF. The CDR3 DNA reads TGCAGCGTGGCAGTAGCGGGAGGGAACAATGAGCAGTTCTTC.

This rearrangement joins TRBV5-1 to TRBJ1-1; D is ambiguous. V gave up 4 bases and J gave up 4 bases, with 11 bases separating them. Germline lookup yields CDR1 SGHRS and CDR2 YFSETQ. This CDR3 comprises 13 residues. In DNA, the CDR3 is TGCGCCAGCAGCAAGGGAGGCGGCACTGAAGCTTTCTTT. It is translated as CASSKGGGTEAFF.

This clonotype was counted between two and nine times. The chain uses TRBV5-5 and TRBJ2-1; D remains unclear. V shed 0 bases and J shed 8 bases, with 12 bases lying between them. This CDR3 region has 14 residues. Germline-derived CDR1 and CDR2 are SGHKS and YYEKEE (reference sequence). The CDR3 sequence: CASSLEWGSDEQFF. The CDR3 DNA reads TGTGCCAGCAGCTTGGAGTGGGGTTCGGATGAGCAGTTCTTC. Filled out from reference TRBV5-5 and TRBJ2-1, the complete variable domain reads DAGVTQSPTHLIKTRGQQVTLRCSPISGHKSVSWYQQVLGQGPQFIFQYYEKEERGRGNFPDRFSARQFPNYSSELNVNALLLGDSALYLCASSLEWGSDEQFFGPGTRLTVL.

There are a few counts of this clonotype. CDR3 sequence: CSARGDSGKLFF. CDR3 DNA: TGCAGTGCTAGAGGGGACAGTGGAAAACTGTTTTTT. The chain links TRBV20-1 to TRBJ1-4, with 7 nucleotides matching TRBD1. CDR1 and CDR2 from the germline V gene are DFQATT and SNEGSKA (reference sequence). There are 12 residues in the CDR3. V shed 1 base and J 10 bases; nucleotides not matched to a gene: 3.

The CDR3 spells CASSYQGIDYNEQFF. The CDR3 bases are TGTGCCAGCAGTTATCAAGGAATAGACTACAATGAGCAGTTCTTC. The chain links TRBV6-6 to TRBJ2-1; the D is unclear. CDR3 length: 15 amino acids. Per germline, CDR1 MNHNY and CDR2 SVGAGI (reference sequence). V was trimmed by 3 bases and J by 3 bases, leaving 12 bases between them.

This chain joins TRBV5-4 and TRBJ2-5, with unresolved D. V was shortened by 4 bases and J by 0 bases, with 10 bases between the two germline ends. The CDR3 is 14 amino acids. Per the germline V gene, CDR1 is SGHNT and CDR2 is YYREEE (reference sequence). The CDR3 spells CASSPGPYQETQYF. CDR3 bases: TGTGCCAGCAGCCCAGGACCGTACCAAGAGACCCAGTACTTC.

This clonotype has ten or more counts. The J gene is TRBJ2-7, the V gene TRBV11-2; D not resolved. Deletions cut 4 bases from V and 2 bases from J, with 6 bases between. CDR1 is SGHAT and CDR2 is FQNNGV in the germline V gene. This CDR3 is 12 amino acids long. The CDR3 reads CASSSVAYEQYF. The CDR3 nucleotides read TGTGCCAGCAGCTCCGTGGCCTACGAGCAGTACTTC.

The sample holds a few counts of this clonotype. J is TRBJ2-3 and V is TRBV29-1; 9 positions match TRBD1. The CDR3 extends over 14 amino acids. Germline V CDR1 and CDR2: SQVTM, ANQGSEA. J lost 2 bases, V lost 7 bases, and 7 bases had no gene match. The CDR3 protein is CSAERDRATDTQYF. The CDR3 bases are TGCAGCGCCGAAAGGGACAGGGCCACAGATACGCAGTATTTT.

This clonotype was seen a handful of times. The V call is TRBV20-1, the J call TRBJ2-7; no firm D call. Germline CDR1 DFQATT, CDR2 SNEGSKA (reference sequence). The CDR3 is 14 amino acids. Deletions cut 3 bases from V and 0 bases from J, with 12 bases between. The CDR3 nucleotides read TGCAGTGCTAGTAGACCATTGAGCTCCTACGAGCAGTACTTC. This sequence encodes CSASRPLSSYEQYF.

This chain's CDR3 is CASSGDGAEAFF. The CDR3 region has the DNA TGCGCCAGCAGTGGGGATGGGGCTGAAGCTTTCTTT. This rearrangement joins TRBV5-1 to TRBJ1-1; D is uncertain. CDR3 size: 12 residues. V was trimmed by 5 bases and J by 6 bases, leaving 11 bases between them. The V gene's germline CDR1 is SGHRS and CDR2 YFSETQ.

This clonotype came up a few times. The chain uses TRBV12-3 or TRBV12-4 and TRBJ1-1; D call uncertain. The CDR3 covers 13 residues. With 6 bases removed from V and 4 bases from J, the gap between germline ends came to 12 bases. The CDR3 nucleotides are TGTGCCAGCAGCGCGACTTCCTTCACTGAAGCTTTCTTT. As protein: CASSATSFTEAFF.

V gene TRBV20-1 combines with J gene TRBJ2-3, with 7 bases that match TRBD1. Germline CDR1 reads DFQATT; CDR2 reads SNEGSKA (reference sequence). This CDR3 comprises 16 residues. V lost 5 bases and J lost 1; bases outside the gene matches: 12. CDR3 coding DNA: TGCAGTGCTGAGGGGGCCCCAGAGGGGGGCACAGATACGCAGTATTTT. It is translated as CSAEGAPEGGTDTQYF.

This rearrangement joins TRBV5-1 to TRBJ1-1; D may be TRBD1 (5 bases). The ends were cut back, 1 base at V and 3 bases at J, with 13 bases in the middle. CDR3 length: 15 amino acids. Germline lookup yields CDR1 SGHRS and CDR2 YFSETQ. The CDR3: CASSLLFGGDTEAFF. CDR3 sequence (DNA): TGCGCCAGCAGCTTGTTATTCGGGGGGGACACTGAAGCTTTCTTT. Combining the CDR3 with reference TRBV5-1 and TRBJ1-1 gives the whole variable domain KAGVTQTPRYLIKTRGQQVTLSCSPISGHRSVSWYQQTPGQGLQFLFEYFSETQRNKGNFPGRFSGRQFSNSRSEMNVSTLELGDSALYLCASSLLFGGDTEAFFGQGTRLTVV.

In its sample, this clonotype was seen a few times. For the CDR3, the DNA is TGCGCCAGCAGCTTGGGACAGGGGGCGAAGTCACCCCTCCACTTT. Amino acid sequence: CASSLGQGAKSPLHF. The V gene is TRBV5-1, the J gene TRBJ1-6; TRBD1 matches 10 bases. This CDR3 is 15 amino acids long. Germline CDR1 is SGHRS and CDR2 is YFSETQ. Trimming cost V 0 bases and J 10 bases; bases outside gene matches: 4.

This clonotype was seen a handful of times. The rearrangement links TRBV2 to TRBJ2-7; D tentatively fits TRBD1 or TRBD2 (5 bases each). CDR1 and CDR2 from the germline V gene are SNHLY and FYNNEI. The CDR3 consists of 14 residues. V was trimmed by 1 base and J by 5 bases, leaving 12 bases between them. The CDR3 DNA is TGTGCCAGCAGTGAAGAGTGGGGGAGCCACGAGCAGTACTTC. It translates to CASSEEWGSHEQYF.

This clonotype was counted a few times. The CDR3: CSARDWNEQFF. CDR3 in DNA: TGCAGTGCTAGAGATTGGAATGAGCAGTTCTTC. V gene TRBV20-1 combines with J gene TRBJ2-1; D is unclear. Germline V lookup: CDR1 DFQATT, CDR2 SNEGSKA (reference sequence). The V gene lost 0 bases and the J gene lost 7 bases, with 4 bases spanning the gap. The CDR3 runs 11 residues.

The chain recombines TRBV6-5 with TRBJ2-3; 8 bases agree with TRBD2. J was trimmed by 1 base and V by 5 bases; bases with no gene match: 8. The CDR3 length is 16 residues. Germline loops: CDR1 MNHEY, CDR2 SVGAGI. The CDR3 protein is CASSSESGSRTDTQYF. DNA of the CDR3: TGTGCCAGCAGTAGCGAGAGCGGGAGCCGCACAGATACGCAGTATTTT.

Only a few counts were recorded for this clonotype. The J gene is TRBJ2-1, the V gene TRBV3-1, with D perhaps assigned TRBD1 or TRBD2 (5 bases each). CDR1 and CDR2 from the germline V gene are LGHDT and YNNKEL (reference sequence). The CDR3 totals 12 residues. V lost 3 bases and J lost 9, with 9 bases in between. CDR3 residues: CASSHLGVEQFF. The DNA of the CDR3 is TGTGCCAGCAGCCATTTGGGGGTTGAGCAGTTCTTC.

This CDR3 is CASSLAGTQETQYF. The CDR3 coding sequence is TGTGCCAGCAGCTTGGCCGGGACTCAAGAGACCCAGTACTTC. The chain combines TRBV5-4 with TRBJ2-5; D perhaps matches TRBD2 (6 bases). This CDR3 contains 14 residues. Germline values: CDR1 SGHNT, CDR2 YYREEE (reference sequence). V dropped 0 bases and J dropped 2 bases, with 8 bases sitting between them.

V and J are TRBV25-1 and TRBJ2-1, with 10 bases identical to TRBD2. Trimming cost V 6 bases and J 5 bases; bases outside gene matches: 10. Germline lookup yields CDR1 MGHDK and CDR2 SYGVNS. The CDR3 runs 16 residues. CDR3 in amino acids: CASRDRTSGIDNEQFF. The CDR3 coding sequence is TGTGCCAGCAGGGACCGCACTAGCGGGATTGACAATGAGCAGTTCTTC.

This sequence joins TRBV7-9 and TRBJ2-1, with 9 bases lining up with TRBD2. In germline, CDR1 is SEHNR, CDR2 FQNEAQ (reference sequence). This CDR3 spans 17 amino acids. The trim removed 1 base at V and 5 bases at J, leaving 9 bases unmatched. The CDR3 loop reads CASSLGPGAGGDNEQFF. For the CDR3, the DNA is TGTGCCAGCAGCTTAGGACCGGGCGCGGGAGGGGACAATGAGCAGTTCTTC. Based on the CDR3 plus reference TRBV7-9 and TRBJ2-1, the full variable domain is DTGVSQNPRHKITKRGQNVTFRCDPISEHNRLYWYRQTLGQGPEFLTYFQNEAQLEKSRLLSDRFSAERPKGSFSTLEIQRTEQGDSAMYLCASSLGPGAGGDNEQFFGPGTRLTVL.